These T cell receptor beta chains were read from a single sample in a study of PD-1 blockade in classical Hodgkin lymphoma. Clones were read by immunoSEQ multiplex PCR, and TCRdb kept only the in-frame ones, dropping some. The sample contains tens of thousands of clones, about three quarters of which appear only once. The sequencing used peripheral blood mononuclear cells (PBMCs), collected at baseline. These receptors originate from a human donor with classical Hodgkin lymphoma. Each CDR3 is given with its conserved first and last residue. A D gene is named only where the DNA matches it firmly. Not all rows give a size; the values are once, few, many and, for expanded clones, a class.

j_call: TRBJ2-2; clone_size: -; cdr3_length: 15; v_call: TRBV7-2; d_call: -; cdr3_nt: TGTGCCAGCGGCCGTGGCGGTCTCTACACCGGGGAGCTGTTTTTT; cdr3_aa: CASGRGGLYTGELFF
j_call: TRBJ1-6; clone_size: -; cdr3_length: 16; v_call: TRBV27; d_call: -; cdr3_nt: TGTGCCAGCAGTACCTCGGACGGACTCACGCACTCACCCCTCCACTTT; cdr3_aa: CASSTSDGLTHSPLHF
j_call: TRBJ2-7; clone_size: -; cdr3_length: 18; v_call: TRBV7-9; d_call: TRBD1; cdr3_nt: TGTGCCAGCAGTCGCCGGGACAGGGGGCGCTCCCGCTCCTACGAGCAGTACTTC; cdr3_aa: CASSRRDRGRSRSYEQYF
j_call: TRBJ2-4; clone_size: -; cdr3_length: 14; v_call: TRBV7-5; d_call: -; cdr3_nt: TGTGCCAGAAGCTCCGGGACAGCCAAAAACATTCAGTACTTC; cdr3_aa: CARSSGTAKNIQYF
j_call: TRBJ1-1; clone_size: -; cdr3_length: 12; v_call: TRBV7-6; d_call: -; cdr3_nt: TGTGCCAGCAGCAATGGGATCACTGAAGCTTTCTTT; cdr3_aa: CASSNGITEAFF
j_call: TRBJ2-1; clone_size: few; cdr3_length: 15; v_call: TRBV27; d_call: -; cdr3_nt: TGTGCCAGCAGTTTCAGTAGCGGATCCTACAATGAGCAGTTCTTC; cdr3_aa: CASSFSSGSYNEQFF
j_call: TRBJ1-1; clone_size: -; cdr3_length: 15; v_call: TRBV6-5; d_call: TRBD1; cdr3_nt: TGTGCCAGCAGACAGGGGGCGATCTTGAACACTGAAGCTTTCTTT; cdr3_aa: CASRQGAILNTEAFF
j_call: TRBJ2-5; clone_size: -; cdr3_length: 15; v_call: TRBV5-4; d_call: -; cdr3_nt: TGTGCCAGCAGACCCCGGGCCCAACGAGAAGAGACCCAGTACTTC; cdr3_aa: CASRPRAQREETQYF
j_call: TRBJ2-1; clone_size: -; cdr3_length: 15; v_call: TRBV19; d_call: -; cdr3_nt: TGTGCCAGTAGTCTCAAGCGGGCCCCGGGGAATGAGCAGTTCTTC; cdr3_aa: CASSLKRAPGNEQFF
j_call: TRBJ1-6; clone_size: -; cdr3_length: 16; v_call: TRBV9; d_call: -; cdr3_nt: TGTGCCAGCAGCGTAGTGGATGGGGACGGTAATTCACCCCTCCACTTT; cdr3_aa: CASSVVDGDGNSPLHF
j_call: TRBJ2-1; clone_size: -; cdr3_length: 15; v_call: TRBV28; d_call: -; cdr3_nt: TGTGCCAGCAGTTTCCCCAGGAGCTCCTACAATGAGCAGTTCTTC; cdr3_aa: CASSFPRSSYNEQFF
j_call: TRBJ2-2; clone_size: -; cdr3_length: 15; v_call: TRBV7-3; d_call: -; cdr3_nt: TGTGCCAGCAGCTTAATGGGGCAAGGGACCGGGGAGCTGTTTTTT; cdr3_aa: CASSLMGQGTGELFF
j_call: TRBJ1-6; clone_size: -; cdr3_length: 15; v_call: TRBV6-5; d_call: TRBD1; cdr3_nt: TGTGCCAGCAGACGACAGGGCGAGAGTCATTCACCCCTCCACTTT; cdr3_aa: CASRRQGESHSPLHF
j_call: TRBJ2-5; clone_size: once; cdr3_length: 14; v_call: TRBV28; d_call: -; cdr3_nt: TGTGCCAGCAGTTTGGTTGGCTCTGGCGGGACCCAGTACTTC; cdr3_aa: CASSLVGSGGTQYF
j_call: TRBJ2-7; clone_size: -; cdr3_length: 13; v_call: TRBV15; d_call: -; cdr3_nt: TGTGCCACCAGTCAGACAGCCTCGGGCGAGCAGTACTTC; cdr3_aa: CATSQTASGEQYF
j_call: TRBJ1-4; clone_size: -; cdr3_length: 14; v_call: TRBV6-5; d_call: -; cdr3_nt: TGTGCCAGCAGATTGGACAGCAGTAATGAAAAACTGTTTTTT; cdr3_aa: CASRLDSSNEKLFF
j_call: TRBJ2-7; clone_size: -; cdr3_length: 15; v_call: TRBV6-1; d_call: TRBD2; cdr3_nt: TGTGCCAGCAGTGAGGCTAGCGGGAGGACCTACGAGCAGTACTTC; cdr3_aa: CASSEASGRTYEQYF
j_call: TRBJ2-5; clone_size: -; cdr3_length: 14; v_call: TRBV7-9; d_call: TRBD1; cdr3_nt: TGTGCCAGCGACAGGGGAATTAATCAAGAGACCCAGTACTTC; cdr3_aa: CASDRGINQETQYF
j_call: TRBJ1-2; clone_size: -; cdr3_length: 13; v_call: TRBV25-1; d_call: TRBD1; cdr3_nt: TGTGCCAGCAGTGCAGGGGGCATCGATGGCTACACCTTC; cdr3_aa: CASSAGGIDGYTF
j_call: TRBJ2-2; clone_size: -; cdr3_length: 15; v_call: TRBV9; d_call: -; cdr3_nt: TGTGCCAGCAGCGGCACAGATACGAACACCGGGGAGCTGTTTTTT; cdr3_aa: CASSGTDTNTGELFF
j_call: TRBJ2-3; clone_size: -; cdr3_length: 15; v_call: TRBV28; d_call: TRBD2; cdr3_nt: TGTGCCAGCAGTACGGGGGGGTACCAGGCAGATACGCAGTATTTT; cdr3_aa: CASSTGGYQADTQYF
j_call: TRBJ2-7; clone_size: few; cdr3_length: 16; v_call: TRBV27; d_call: -; cdr3_nt: TGTGCCAGCAGTACCCGGGGCCGGAAGGGCGGGTACGAGCAGTACTTC; cdr3_aa: CASSTRGRKGGYEQYF
j_call: TRBJ2-2; clone_size: -; cdr3_length: 12; v_call: TRBV28; d_call: -; cdr3_nt: TGTGCCAGCAGTCCCGATTCGGGGGAGCTGTTTTTT; cdr3_aa: CASSPDSGELFF
j_call: TRBJ1-4; clone_size: -; cdr3_length: 14; v_call: TRBV7-2; d_call: TRBD1; cdr3_nt: TGTGCCAGCAGCCTCGGACAGGGGAATGAAAAACTGTTTTTT; cdr3_aa: CASSLGQGNEKLFF
j_call: TRBJ1-3; clone_size: -; cdr3_length: 16; v_call: TRBV5-1; d_call: -; cdr3_nt: TGCGCCAGCAGCTTGGCGGGGAGGGCCTCTGGAAACACCATATATTTT; cdr3_aa: CASSLAGRASGNTIYF
j_call: TRBJ2-7; clone_size: few; cdr3_length: 17; v_call: TRBV7-9; d_call: -; cdr3_nt: TGTGCCAGCAGCTTAGCGGGGCTCCTAACGACCAGTTACGAGCAGTACTTC; cdr3_aa: CASSLAGLLTTSYEQYF
j_call: TRBJ1-1; clone_size: -; cdr3_length: 15; v_call: TRBV30; d_call: TRBD1; cdr3_nt: TGTGCCTGGAGAAACCCCGGACAGGGGGCCTCTGAAGCTTTCTTT; cdr3_aa: CAWRNPGQGASEAFF
j_call: TRBJ2-1; clone_size: -; cdr3_length: 13; v_call: TRBV15; d_call: TRBD2; cdr3_nt: TGTGCCACCGGAGCGGGGGCCTACAATGAGCAGTTCTTC; cdr3_aa: CATGAGAYNEQFF
j_call: TRBJ1-5; clone_size: -; cdr3_length: 14; v_call: TRBV19; d_call: -; cdr3_nt: TGTGCCAGTAGTTTCCTTTATAGCAATCAGCCCCAGCATTTT; cdr3_aa: CASSFLYSNQPQHF
j_call: TRBJ2-5; clone_size: -; cdr3_length: 16; v_call: TRBV4-3; d_call: TRBD2; cdr3_nt: TGCGCCAGCAGCCAAGGGGTTGGGGCTAGCGGAGAGACCCAGTACTTC; cdr3_aa: CASSQGVGASGETQYF
j_call: TRBJ2-5; clone_size: once; cdr3_length: 15; v_call: TRBV9; d_call: TRBD1; cdr3_nt: TGTGCCAGCAGCGAGACAGGGACAGGGGCAGAGACCCAGTACTTC; cdr3_aa: CASSETGTGAETQYF
j_call: TRBJ2-7; clone_size: -; cdr3_length: 14; v_call: TRBV28; d_call: -; cdr3_nt: TGTGCCAGCTCCAGGGACATCCCTTCCTACGAGCAGTACTTC; cdr3_aa: CASSRDIPSYEQYF
j_call: TRBJ1-1; clone_size: -; cdr3_length: 14; v_call: TRBV13; d_call: -; cdr3_nt: TGTGCCAGCAGGACCCGCCCCGCGAACACTGAAGCTTTCTTT; cdr3_aa: CASRTRPANTEAFF
j_call: TRBJ1-1; clone_size: -; cdr3_length: 15; v_call: TRBV4-1; d_call: -; cdr3_nt: TGCGCCAGCAGCCAAGATCTCGCCCTGAGGACTGAAGCTTTCTTT; cdr3_aa: CASSQDLALRTEAFF
j_call: TRBJ1-6; clone_size: -; cdr3_length: 15; v_call: TRBV7-2; d_call: -; cdr3_nt: TGTGCCAGCAGCTTAGCGCTAGGGAATAATTCACCCCTCCACTTT; cdr3_aa: CASSLALGNNSPLHF
j_call: TRBJ2-3; clone_size: -; cdr3_length: 12; v_call: TRBV6-1; d_call: -; cdr3_nt: TGTGCCAGCAAAGAACCCACAGATACGCAGTATTTT; cdr3_aa: CASKEPTDTQYF
j_call: TRBJ2-6; clone_size: few; cdr3_length: 17; v_call: TRBV10-3; d_call: -; cdr3_nt: TGTGCCATCAGGCCCACAGGGATCACCTCTGGGGCCAACGTCCTGACTTTC; cdr3_aa: CAIRPTGITSGANVLTF
j_call: TRBJ1-2; clone_size: -; cdr3_length: 12; v_call: TRBV15; d_call: -; cdr3_nt: TGTGCCACCAGCAGAGACAGTTATGGCTACACCTTC; cdr3_aa: CATSRDSYGYTF
j_call: TRBJ2-2; clone_size: -; cdr3_length: 13; v_call: TRBV7-2; d_call: -; cdr3_nt: TGTGCCAGCAGCTACGGGGGTTTCGGGGAGCTGTTTTTT; cdr3_aa: CASSYGGFGELFF
j_call: TRBJ2-7; clone_size: -; cdr3_length: 13; v_call: TRBV19; d_call: -; cdr3_nt: TGTGCCAGTAGTATTACAGGGTACGGCGAGCAGTACTTC; cdr3_aa: CASSITGYGEQYF
j_call: TRBJ2-1; clone_size: -; cdr3_length: 14; v_call: TRBV7-2; d_call: -; cdr3_nt: TGTGCCAGCAGCCCGAGGGGGGTTATCAATGAGCAGTTCTTC; cdr3_aa: CASSPRGVINEQFF
j_call: TRBJ1-5; clone_size: few; cdr3_length: 12; v_call: TRBV19; d_call: -; cdr3_nt: TGTGCCAGTAGTAAGGGCAATCAGCCCCAGCATTTT; cdr3_aa: CASSKGNQPQHF
j_call: TRBJ2-3; clone_size: -; cdr3_length: 15; v_call: TRBV13; d_call: -; cdr3_nt: TGTGCCAGCAGCTCGAACAGGGATAGCACAGATACGCAGTATTTT; cdr3_aa: CASSSNRDSTDTQYF
j_call: TRBJ2-6; clone_size: -; cdr3_length: 16; v_call: TRBV5-1; d_call: TRBD2; cdr3_nt: TGCGCCAGCAGCTTGGGCGGGGGTACTGGGGCCAACGTCCTGACTTTC; cdr3_aa: CASSLGGGTGANVLTF
j_call: TRBJ1-1; clone_size: -; cdr3_length: 13; v_call: TRBV28; d_call: -; cdr3_nt: TGTGCCAGCACCCCTTGGGGGAACACTGAAGCTTTCTTT; cdr3_aa: CASTPWGNTEAFF
j_call: TRBJ2-2; clone_size: medium-sized; cdr3_length: 13; v_call: TRBV19; d_call: TRBD1; cdr3_nt: TGTGCCAGTAGTAGCAGGGGGACCGGGGAGCTGTTTTTT; cdr3_aa: CASSSRGTGELFF
j_call: TRBJ1-1; clone_size: few; cdr3_length: 12; v_call: TRBV18; d_call: TRBD1; cdr3_nt: TGTGCCAGCTCACCAGCGGGACAGGGAGCTTTCTTT; cdr3_aa: CASSPAGQGAFF
j_call: TRBJ1-2; clone_size: -; cdr3_length: 13; v_call: TRBV7-9; d_call: TRBD1; cdr3_nt: TGTGCCAGCAGCTTCCTGGGACAGGGATTCTACACCTTC; cdr3_aa: CASSFLGQGFYTF
j_call: TRBJ2-1; clone_size: -; cdr3_length: 11; v_call: TRBV5-8; d_call: -; cdr3_nt: TGTGCCAGCAGCTTTCTTGATGAGCAGTTCTTC; cdr3_aa: CASSFLDEQFF
j_call: TRBJ2-3; clone_size: -; cdr3_length: 16; v_call: TRBV19; d_call: -; cdr3_nt: TGTGCCAGTAGTAAAGGAAGCAAGGGCGGCGCAGATACGCAGTATTTT; cdr3_aa: CASSKGSKGGADTQYF
j_call: TRBJ1-5; clone_size: -; cdr3_length: 13; v_call: TRBV2; d_call: -; cdr3_nt: TGTGCCAGCAGTGGACAGGGCAATCAGCCCCAGCATTTT; cdr3_aa: CASSGQGNQPQHF
j_call: TRBJ1-4; clone_size: -; cdr3_length: 15; v_call: TRBV15; d_call: -; cdr3_nt: TGTGCCACCAGCAGACAACCCCATGATAATGAAAAACTGTTTTTT; cdr3_aa: CATSRQPHDNEKLFF
j_call: TRBJ2-3; clone_size: -; cdr3_length: 15; v_call: TRBV9; d_call: -; cdr3_nt: TGTGCCAGCAGCGTAGGGGGACACCGAACAGATACGCAGTATTTT; cdr3_aa: CASSVGGHRTDTQYF